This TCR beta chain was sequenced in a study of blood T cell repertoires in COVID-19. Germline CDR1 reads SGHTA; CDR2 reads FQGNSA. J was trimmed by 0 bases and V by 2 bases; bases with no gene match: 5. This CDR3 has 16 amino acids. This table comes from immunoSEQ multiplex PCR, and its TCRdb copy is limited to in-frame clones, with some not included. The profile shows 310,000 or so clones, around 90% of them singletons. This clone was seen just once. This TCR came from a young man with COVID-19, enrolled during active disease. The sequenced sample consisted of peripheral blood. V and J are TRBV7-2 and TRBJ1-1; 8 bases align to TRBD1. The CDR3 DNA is TGTGCCAGCAGCTTAACATCGGGACAGGTGAACACTGAAGCTTTCTTT. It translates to CASSLTSGQVNTEAFF.